These 23 T cell receptor beta chains came from one sample sequenced in a study of graft-versus-host responses after intestinal transplantation. The data were produced by immunoSEQ multiplex PCR, yet TCRdb's version contains in-frame clones alone and is incomplete. Here the sample spans around 40,000 clones, 95% being singletons. These receptors lack a known antigen. The sequencing here drew on unstimulated CD8+ T cells sorted from spleen or lymph node cells, taken before transplant. These receptors originate from a human donor who was the organ donor for an intestinal transplant.

The chain joins TRBV4-1 to TRBJ2-5, with a weak D call TRBD2 (5 bases). The CDR3 length is 14 residues. Between the trimmed V and J ends, which lost 4 bases and 4 bases, there was a span of 13 bases. In germline, CDR1 is MGHRA, CDR2 YSYEKL. The CDR3 loop is CASSLTLEGETQYF. CDR3 DNA: TGCGCCAGCAGCCTGACTCTCGAGGGAGAGACCCAGTACTTC.

V gene TRBV9 combines with J gene TRBJ2-1; D assignment may be TRBD1 or TRBD2 (6 bases each). The germline V and J ends were trimmed by 0 bases and 2 bases, with 9 bases remaining between them. Germline-derived CDR1 and CDR2 are SGDLS and YYNGEE. This CDR3 has 15 amino acids. CDR3 amino acids: CASSVVGGPYNEQFF. The DNA of the CDR3 is TGTGCCAGCAGCGTAGTGGGGGGCCCCTACAATGAGCAGTTCTTC.

V is TRBV7-3 and J is TRBJ2-3; 11 nucleotides align to TRBD2. CDR3 size: 15 residues. CDR1 and CDR2 (germline): SGHTA, FQGTGA. J lost 4 bases, V lost 3 bases, and 3 bases had no gene match. The DNA of the CDR3 is TGTGCCAGCAGCTTTAGCGGGGGGGCGTCAGATACGCAGTATTTT. It encodes CASSFSGGASDTQYF.

V is TRBV7-3 and J is TRBJ1-1; no definite D call. The V gene lost 0 bases and the J gene lost 3 bases, with 8 bases spanning the gap. Germline values: CDR1 SGHTA, CDR2 FQGTGA. The CDR3 contains 14 residues. CDR3 sequence: CASSLTGRDTEAFF. CDR3 bases: TGTGCCAGCAGCTTAACCGGACGGGACACTGAAGCTTTCTTT.

The chain couples TRBV2 to TRBJ2-5; D call uncertain. Germline V lookup: CDR1 SNHLY, CDR2 FYNNEI. This CDR3 comprises 15 residues. V dropped 3 bases and J dropped 1 base, with 12 bases sitting between them. The CDR3 loop reads CASSDSTSIQETQYF. DNA for the CDR3: TGTGCCAGCAGTGACTCGACCTCTATCCAAGAGACCCAGTACTTC. The whole variable domain, remainder taken from reference TRBV2 and TRBJ2-5, is EPEVTQTPSHQVTQMGQEVILRCVPISNHLYFYWYRQILGQKVEFLVSFYNNEISEKSEIFDDQFSVERPDGSNFTLKIRSTKLEDSAMYFCASSDSTSIQETQYFGPGTRLLVL.

The V gene is TRBV6-6, the J gene TRBJ1-5; D is ambiguous. CDR3 length: 15 residues. V gave up 6 bases and J gave up 6 bases, with 18 bases separating them. Per the germline V gene, CDR1 is MNHNY and CDR2 is SVGAGI (reference sequence). CDR3 DNA sequence: TGTGCCAGCAGCATCCCTGGGAATCTGGCTCAGCCCCAGCATTTT. Translating it yields CASSIPGNLAQPQHF.

The chain employs TRBV6-5 and TRBJ2-1, with D perhaps matching TRBD2 (7 bases). CDR1 is MNHEY, CDR2 SVGAGI, per germline. This CDR3 comprises 16 residues. Trimming stripped 4 bases from V and 1 base from J, with 14 bases between. The CDR3 DNA reads as TGTGCCAGCAGTTTTTCGGGGGGCCTTTCCTACAATGAGCAGTTCTTC. Protein product: CASSFSGGLSYNEQFF.

V is TRBV29-1 and J is TRBJ2-7; D assignment may be TRBD1 or TRBD2 (5 bases each). V was clipped by 3 bases and J by 7 bases, with 10 bases between them. CDR1 is SQVTM and CDR2 is ANQGSEA in the germline V gene. The CDR3 has 11 amino acids. CDR3 loop: CSVEWWGEQYF. DNA for the CDR3: TGCAGCGTTGAGTGGTGGGGGGAGCAGTACTTC.

The rearrangement joins TRBV7-6 to TRBJ2-3, with D perhaps given as TRBD1 or TRBD2 (5 bases each). V was trimmed by 5 bases and J by 1 base, leaving 13 bases between them. CDR3 size: 15 residues. The V gene's germline CDR1 is SGHVS and CDR2 FNYEAQ. In DNA form, the CDR3 reads TGTGCCAGCAGCCCGGGGCGGAGAGGCACAGATACGCAGTATTTT. The encoded protein is CASSPGRRGTDTQYF.

Only a few counts were recorded for this clone. This rearrangement joins TRBV29-1 to TRBJ1-1, with TRBD1 matching over 9 bases. The junction had 4 bases not matched to a gene; V was cut back by 6 bases and J by 5 bases. This CDR3 has 12 amino acids. The germline gives CDR1 SQVTM, CDR2 ANQGSEA. The CDR3 DNA follows: TGCAGCGTGGACAGGGGAGGAACTGAAGCTTTCTTT. As protein: CSVDRGGTEAFF.

This chain links TRBV5-3 with TRBJ2-7; D is perhaps TRBD2 (6 bases). TRBV5-3 is reported as an ORF; its role is uncertain. The CDR3 length is 13 residues. With 6 bases removed from V and 7 bases from J, the gap between germline ends came to 17 bases. CDR3 amino acids: CARTGGDLREQYF. DNA for the CDR3: TGTGCCAGAACTGGCGGGGACCTACGGGAGCAGTACTTC.

The rearrangement links TRBV4-3 to TRBJ1-2, with a possible D match to TRBD1 (5 bases). The CDR3 has 16 residues. The V gene's germline CDR1 is LGHNA and CDR2 YSLEER. V lost 0 bases to trimming and J lost 5 bases, with 16 bases between them. DNA for the CDR3: TGCGCCAGCAGCCAAGAAAGGGCCAGGGAGGGGTATGGCTACACCTTC. Translation: CASSQERAREGYGYTF.

This clone was recorded once. The chain recombines TRBV28 with TRBJ1-5; tentative D call: TRBD1 (5 bases). This CDR3 is built from 16 residues. Trimming stripped 3 bases from V and 2 bases from J, with 14 bases between. Germline V CDR1 and CDR2: MDHEN, SYDVKM. The CDR3 coding sequence is TGTGCCAGCAGTTTGTTTACCAGGGAGGGCAATCAGCCCCAGCATTTT. Protein product: CASSLFTREGNQPQHF.

This clone was observed a single time. V and J are TRBV7-8 and TRBJ2-5; D not certain. The end of the DNA fits TRBJ2-7 better, so the J call may be wrong. Germline V gene data show CDR1 as SGHVS and CDR2 as FQNEAQ. The CDR3 is 18 residues long. The CDR3 region has the DNA TGTGCCAGCAGCTTATATATCGTATCGGTAGGCCCCTTATACGAGCAGTACTTC. Translating it yields CASSLYIVSVGPLYEQYF.

J is TRBJ2-7 and V is TRBV19; TRBD1 is a possible D gene (5 bases). The CDR3 is 14 residues long. The germline gives CDR1 LNHDA, CDR2 SQIVND (reference sequence). Trimming cost V 3 bases and J 3 bases, with 12 bases left between them. The CDR3 sequence is CASSMAQGFYEQYF. The CDR3 nucleotides are TGTGCCAGTAGTATGGCCCAGGGTTTCTACGAGCAGTACTTC.

The chain combines TRBV21-1 with TRBJ1-4. TRBV21-1 is reported as a pseudogene. The CDR3 totals 15 residues. The CDR3 here is CASSTPGPPNEKLFF. The CDR3, as DNA: TGTGCCAGCAGCACTCCGGGACCGCCTAATGAAAAACTGTTTTTT.

A few counts support this clone. J is TRBJ2-1 and V is TRBV4-1; D might be TRBD1 (6 bases). Germline CDR1 is MGHRA and CDR2 is YSYEKL. The CDR3 is made up of 14 amino acids. The ends were cut back, 3 bases at V and 6 bases at J, with 12 bases in the middle. The CDR3 nucleotides are TGCGCCAGCAGCCATCTGGACAGCAGCAATGAGCAGTTCTTC. Translating gives CASSHLDSSNEQFF.

The V gene is TRBV16, the J gene TRBJ1-1; the D is unclear. V was shortened by 4 bases and J by 6 bases, with 6 bases between the two germline ends. Germline V gene sequence: CDR1 KGHSY, CDR2 FQNENV. CDR3 length: 11 residues. CDR3 protein: CASSPQAEAFF. CDR3 coding DNA: TGTGCCAGCAGCCCTCAGGCTGAAGCTTTCTTT. The full variable domain, its missing parts supplied by reference TRBV16 and TRBJ1-1, is GEEVAQTPKHLVRGEGQKAKLYCAPIKGHSYVFWYQQVLKNEFKFLISFQNENVFDETGMPKERFSAKCLPNSPCSLEIQATKLEDSAVYFCASSPQAEAFFGQGTRLTVV.

This clone was seen just once. The chain carries TRBV7-2 and TRBJ2-3; 12 bases align to TRBD2. This CDR3 is built from 16 residues. Unmatched junction bases numbered 4, after V lost 4 bases and J lost 2 bases. From germline, CDR1 is SGHTA and CDR2 FQGNSA. This CDR3 is CASSSGLAGFTDTQYF. As DNA, the CDR3 is TGTGCCAGCAGCTCAGGACTAGCGGGGTTCACAGATACGCAGTATTTT.

This chain uses TRBV9 with TRBJ2-3; 10 bases are a match to TRBD2. The CDR3 is 18 residues long. With V trimmed by 2 bases and J by 1 base, 10 bases remained unmatched. The germline V gene encodes CDR1 SGDLS and CDR2 YYNGEE. The CDR3 region is CASSVREAGGLGTDTQYF. CDR3 in DNA: TGTGCCAGCAGCGTCAGGGAAGCGGGGGGGCTAGGCACAGATACGCAGTATTTT.

The CDR3 sequence: CASSVAGGGQQETQYF. The CDR3 coding sequence is TGTGCCAGCAGCGTAGCTGGCGGGGGGCAGCAAGAGACCCAGTACTTC. The J gene is TRBJ2-5, the V gene TRBV9, with 8 bases matching TRBD2. J gave up 2 bases and V 0 bases, and 6 bases lay outside the gene matches. The CDR3 extends over 16 amino acids. The germline gives CDR1 SGDLS, CDR2 YYNGEE.

The chain carries TRBV2 and TRBJ1-4; TRBD1 might be the D (6 bases). CDR1 is SNHLY and CDR2 is FYNNEI in the germline V gene. Trimming removed 3 bases at V and 3 bases at J, with 20 bases between. CDR3 length: 18 amino acids. The CDR3 coding sequence is TGTGCCAGCAGTGATTACGTAATTATTGGACAGTCTAATGAAAAACTGTTTTTT. It specifies CASSDYVIIGQSNEKLFF.

This chain joins TRBV2 and TRBJ1-6, with 7 bases identical to TRBD1. The CDR3 covers 16 residues. Germline values: CDR1 SNHLY, CDR2 FYNNEI. V lost 5 bases to trimming and J lost 15 bases; unmatched junction nucleotides: 19. CDR3 amino acids: CASSPAPGQSIVNLHF. Here the CDR3 DNA reads TGTGCCAGCAGTCCGGCCCCGGGACAGAGTATCGTTAACCTCCACTTT. The variable domain in full, with the rest retrieved from reference TRBV2 and TRBJ1-6, is EPEVTQTPSHQVTQMGQEVILRCVPISNHLYFYWYRQILGQKVEFLVSFYNNEISEKSEIFDDQFSVERPDGSNFTLKIRSTKLEDSAMYFCASSPAPGQSIVNLHFGNGTRLTVT.